This TCR beta chain was retrieved from a study of blood T cell repertoires in COVID-19. Background on the study: Sample material is recorded as cDNA or gDNA derived from T cells, B-cell-depleted T cells, or PBMCs.

V was cut by 5 bases and J by 5 bases, with 16 bases left in between. The CDR3 covers 15 residues. Germline assignment: CDR1 SGHTA and CDR2 FQGTGA. Enrolled during active infection, Seattle patients were then followed longitudinally. Measured with immunoSEQ multiplex PCR; TCRdb has only the in-frame clones, and not every one. This table holds some 200,000 clones, about four fifths found once. This chain connects TRBV7-3 to TRBJ2-1; a weak D match, TRBD1 (6 bases). The source of this sequence is a woman at least 80 years old with COVID-19, enrolled during active disease. Specimen: peripheral blood. CDR3 in DNA: TGTGCCAGCAGCCCGAGGACAGAGTCAAACAATGAGCAGTTCTTC. Translating gives CASSPRTESNNEQFF.